This T cell receptor beta chain was recovered during a study of early T cells in non-severe SARS-CoV-2 infection. Per the germline V gene, CDR1 is MNHEY and CDR2 is SMNVEV (reference sequence). The V gene lost 2 bases and the J gene lost 2 bases, with 10 bases spanning the gap. This CDR3 spans 14 amino acids. This clonotype was observed a few times. TCRdb recomputed calls from the 5' RACE reads with MiXCR, one row per CDR3 protein. The sample gives over 70,000 distinct CDR3 sequences, under 15% of which show up once; approximately 7.5% is in the top ten. Sequences were obtained from whole blood. The TCR was taken from an adult who was a healthcare worker with PCR-confirmed SARS-CoV-2 infection or an uninfected control (not recorded which). The chain is built from TRBV27 and TRBJ2-7, with D hard to call. The CDR3 sequence is CASSLGAGTYEQYF. The CDR3 nucleotides read TGTGCCAGCAGTTTAGGTGCCGGTACCTACGAGCAGTACTTC.